The 14 T cell receptor beta chains presented below share a single source sample, sequenced in a study of cytomegalovirus exposure and HLA in healthy donors. PCR was performed using 60 Vbeta and 13 Jbeta primers. TCRdb's copy holds only in-frame clones and misses some; the assay was immunoSEQ multiplex PCR. This table holds more than 150,000 clones, 75% to 80% found once. The material sequenced was PBMCs. These TCRs come from a man aged 45 to 65 in good health and CMV-seropositive.

The rearrangement joins TRBV9 to TRBJ2-7; 8 bases map to TRBD1. The germline V gene has CDR1 SGDLS and CDR2 YYNGEE. This CDR3 has 15 residues. V shed 2 bases and J 3 bases; nucleotides not matched to a gene: 7. The chain's CDR3 is CASSVGQGVIYEQYF. The DNA for the CDR3 is TGTGCCAGCAGCGTCGGACAGGGCGTCATCTACGAGCAGTACTTC.

The V gene is TRBV15, the J gene TRBJ1-2; no reliable D call. V lost 3 bases and J 8 bases, leaving 13 bases between the germline ends. The V gene's germline CDR1 is LNHNV and CDR2 YYDKDF (reference sequence). The CDR3 consists of 13 residues. CDR3 coding DNA: TGTGCCACCAGCAGCCCCATAGATTTGGGCTACACCTTC. It encodes CATSSPIDLGYTF. The full variable domain, in which reference TRBV15 and TRBJ1-2 provide the parts outside the CDR3, is DAMVIQNPRYQVTQFGKPVTLSCSQTLNHNVMYWYQQKSSQAPKLLFHYYDKDFNNEADTPDNFQSRRPNTSFCFLDIRSPGLGDTAMYLCATSSPIDLGYTFGSGTRLTVV.

V usage is TRBV6-5 and J usage is TRBJ1-3, with 8 nucleotides matching TRBD1. The CDR3 totals 14 residues. Per germline, CDR1 MNHEY and CDR2 SVGAGI. V gave up 8 bases and J gave up 4 bases; unmatched junction bases: 7. Here the CDR3 DNA reads TGTGCCAGCCGAGACAGGGGAGGAGGAAACACCATATATTTT. Translation gives CASRDRGGGNTIYF.

The chain has TRBV7-9 and TRBJ1-1, with 8 bases lining up with TRBD1. The V and J ends lost 4 bases and 6 bases, in that order; junction bases with no gene match: 7. This CDR3 has 14 residues. CDR1 and CDR2 (germline): SEHNR, FQNEAQ (reference sequence). The CDR3 DNA follows: TGTGCCAGCAGCTGGCAGGGGGCGCGGCCTGAAGCTTTCTTT. Encoded protein: CASSWQGARPEAFF. Complete variable domain (other parts from reference TRBV7-9 and TRBJ1-1): DTGVSQNPRHKITKRGQNVTFRCDPISEHNRLYWYRQTLGQGPEFLTYFQNEAQLEKSRLLSDRFSAERPKGSFSTLEIQRTEQGDSAMYLCASSWQGARPEAFFGQGTRLTVV.

The rearrangement links TRBV6-1 to TRBJ1-1; D remains ambiguous. This CDR3 is 12 amino acids long. Germline CDR1 MNHNS, CDR2 SASEGT. V lost 7 bases to trimming and J lost 7 bases, with 13 bases between them. The CDR3 bases are TGTGCCAGCACCTCGGCGGCAGATGAAGCTTTCTTT. This translates into CASTSAADEAFF.

This chain connects TRBV28 to TRBJ2-1, with 7 bases aligning to TRBD2. Germline V CDR1 and CDR2: MDHEN, SYDVKM. This CDR3 contains 15 residues. J lost 1 base, V lost 2 bases, and 2 bases had no gene match. The DNA for the CDR3 is TGTGCCAGCAGTTTACCCGGGGGGTCCTACAATGAGCAGTTCTTC. It encodes CASSLPGGSYNEQFF.

V gene TRBV19 combines with J gene TRBJ2-3; D is possibly TRBD2 (6 bases). V lost 2 bases, J lost 6 bases, and 12 bases lay in between. The CDR3 spans 14 residues. CDR1 is LNHDA and CDR2 is SQIVND in the germline V gene (reference sequence). The DNA of the CDR3 is TGTGCCAGTAGTATAAGGACTGGGGGGGATACGCAGTATTTT. It yields the protein CASSIRTGGDTQYF. Complete variable domain (other parts from reference TRBV19 and TRBJ2-3): DGGITQSPKYLFRKEGQNVTLSCEQNLNHDAMYWYRQDPGQGLRLIYYSQIVNDFQKGDIAEGYSVSREKKESFPLTVTSAQKNPTAFYLCASSIRTGGDTQYFGPGTRLTVL.

This rearrangement joins TRBV9 to TRBJ1-1, with D perhaps matching TRBD1 (6 bases). From germline, CDR1 is SGDLS and CDR2 YYNGEE. V lost 4 bases and J 0 bases, leaving 16 bases between the germline ends. This CDR3 is 16 amino acids long. The CDR3 loop reads CASSILDSAMNTEAFF. The CDR3 nucleotides read TGTGCCAGCAGCATCTTGGACAGCGCCATGAACACTGAAGCTTTCTTT. Using reference TRBV9 and TRBJ1-1 for the parts outside the CDR3, the full variable domain is DSGVTQTPKHLITATGQRVTLRCSPRSGDLSVYWYQQSLDQGLQFLIQYYNGEERAKGNILERFSAQQFPDLHSELNLSSLELGDSALYFCASSILDSAMNTEAFFGQGTRLTVV.

The chain uses TRBV5-1 and TRBJ1-5, with D tentatively TRBD1 (5 bases). The CDR3 runs 13 residues. The ends were cut back, 3 bases at V and 7 bases at J, with 11 bases in the middle. Germline values: CDR1 SGHRS, CDR2 YFSETQ. The CDR3 protein is CASSSDRGQPQHF. DNA for the CDR3: TGCGCCAGCAGCTCCGATAGGGGCCAGCCCCAGCATTTT.

Here the CDR3 DNA reads TGTGCCAGCAGTGAAGCTTCGACAGGACGTTATGAAAACATTCAGTACTTC. It specifies CASSEASTGRYENIQYF. V usage is TRBV6-1 and J usage is TRBJ2-4; possible D gene TRBD1, 6 bases. V lost 0 bases and J 5 bases, leaving 17 bases between the germline ends. Germline V gene lookup returns CDR1 MNHNS and CDR2 SASEGT. CDR3 length equals 17 residues.

The gene calls are TRBV7-2 and TRBJ2-3; 16 bases fit TRBD2. Per germline, CDR1 SGHTA and CDR2 FQGNSA. V was clipped by 5 bases and J by 6 bases; unmatched bases: 8. This CDR3 region has 17 residues. The CDR3 nucleotides are TGTGCCAGCAGCACGGGACTAGCGGGGGGGCGAGCGGATACGCAGTATTTT. It yields the protein CASSTGLAGGRADTQYF.

V and J are TRBV6-1 and TRBJ2-7; the match to TRBD1 covers 7 bases. Germline CDR1 MNHNS, CDR2 SASEGT. The CDR3 has 15 residues. The J segment lost 0 bases and the V segment lost 6 bases, leaving 8 bases of the junction unmatched. CDR3 nucleotide sequence: TGTGCCAGCAGAAAGGGGACAGCGAGCTCCTACGAGCAGTACTTC. Residues: CASRKGTASSYEQYF.

The chain employs TRBV13 and TRBJ2-7; 14 nucleotides match TRBD2. V shed 3 bases and J 0 bases; nucleotides not matched to a gene: 10. The germline V gene encodes CDR1 PRHDT and CDR2 FYEKMQ (reference sequence). The CDR3 runs 19 residues. The CDR3: CASSLEGTSGGPSSYEQYF. The CDR3 DNA is TGTGCCAGCAGCTTGGAGGGGACTAGCGGGGGCCCCTCCTCCTACGAGCAGTACTTC.

The chain recombines TRBV10-3 with TRBJ1-1; unclear D gene. Germline V gene data show CDR1 as ENHRY and CDR2 as SYGVKD. The CDR3 extends over 20 amino acids. The germline V and J ends were trimmed by 2 bases and 2 bases, with 27 bases remaining between them. CDR3 coding DNA: TGTGCCATCAGTGAGCCTAGCGTCGGGCCAGATAAAGTCCTTAACACTGAAGCTTTCTTT. Translation gives CAISEPSVGPDKVLNTEAFF.